The present T cell receptor beta chain was sequenced within a study of CD8 T cells in Susac syndrome. V was pared by 2 bases and J by 0 bases, with 8 bases between. The CDR3 runs to 14 residues. Per germline, CDR1 MNHEY and CDR2 SVGAGI. Random hexamers served to reverse transcribe roughly 0.5 to 1 ug RNA. Using its own MiXCR run on the immunoSEQ multiplex PCR reads, TCRdb lists one record per CDR3 protein. The sample has about 140,000 distinct CDR3 sequences, approximately 93% seen once. The sequence derives from a human donor in good health. The chain has TRBV6-5 and TRBJ2-7, with D hard to call. Material for sequencing was CD4+ T cells from PBMCs. CDR3 in amino acids: CASSYRTVSYEQYF. DNA of the CDR3: TGTGCCAGCAGTTACAGGACGGTCTCCTACGAGCAGTACTTC.